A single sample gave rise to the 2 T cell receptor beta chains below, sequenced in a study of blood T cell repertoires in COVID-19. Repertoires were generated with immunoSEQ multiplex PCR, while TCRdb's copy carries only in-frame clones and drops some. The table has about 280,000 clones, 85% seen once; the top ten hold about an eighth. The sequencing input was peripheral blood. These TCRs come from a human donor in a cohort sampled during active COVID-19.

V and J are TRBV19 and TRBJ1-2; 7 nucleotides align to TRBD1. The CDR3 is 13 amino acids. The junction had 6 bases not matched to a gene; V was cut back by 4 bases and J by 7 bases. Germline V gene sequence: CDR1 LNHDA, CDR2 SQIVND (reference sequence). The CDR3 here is CASSTDRSGGYTF. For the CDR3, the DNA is TGTGCCAGTAGTACGGACAGGTCTGGTGGCTACACCTTC.

The CDR3: CASSEQGIANIQYF. The DNA of the CDR3 is TGTGCCAGCAGTGAACAGGGGATTGCGAACATTCAGTACTTC. The V and J genes are TRBV2 and TRBJ2-4; D perhaps matches TRBD1 (6 bases). V lost 2 bases to trimming and J lost 7 bases, with 12 bases between them. From germline, CDR1 is SNHLY and CDR2 FYNNEI. The CDR3 totals 14 residues. The full variable domain, its missing parts supplied by reference TRBV2 and TRBJ2-4, is EPEVTQTPSHQVTQMGQEVILRCVPISNHLYFYWYRQILGQKVEFLVSFYNNEISEKSEIFDDQFSVERPDGSNFTLKIRSTKLEDSAMYFCASSEQGIANIQYFGAGTRLSVL.